A single sample is the source of the 8 T cell receptor beta chains below, sequenced in a study of T-cell memory formation after mild COVID-19. MiXCR was run by TCRdb on the 5' RACE reads, yielding one entry per CDR3 protein. Among under 600,000 distinct CDR3 sequences listed, about a fifth were seen once. Sequences were obtained from PBMCs or a T cell subset sorted from them (not recorded which). These receptor sequences come from an adult woman who had mild COVID-19 (a few samples of this study predate the infection). Cell type and time point are not known.

This clonotype was found a few times. This rearrangement joins TRBV15 to TRBJ1-6; D is unclear. Trimming took off 0 bases at V and 9 bases at J, with 12 bases between the two ends. Germline lookup yields CDR1 LNHNV and CDR2 YYDKDF (reference sequence). This CDR3 spans 15 amino acids. The CDR3 bases are TGTGCCACCAGCAGAGATACAAACAAGGCTTCACCCCTCCACTTT. It yields the protein CATSRDTNKASPLHF.

This clonotype was seen a handful of times. CDR3 DNA: TGTGCCAGCAGCCCCAGGGGAGGCGGGAGGAGCTCCTACAATGAGCAGTTCTTC. Translated, it gives CASSPRGGGRSSYNEQFF. This chain uses TRBV7-8 with TRBJ2-1, with TRBD2 matching over 8 bases. The germline gives CDR1 SGHVS, CDR2 FQNEAQ. V was clipped by 5 bases and J by 0 bases; unmatched bases: 12. The CDR3 sequence is 18 residues long.

The table lists this clonotype with a few counts. J is TRBJ2-5 and V is TRBV30, with D possibly TRBD1 on 6 matching bases. The V gene lost 1 base and the J gene lost 3 bases, with 18 bases spanning the gap. CDR1 and CDR2 from the germline V gene are GTSNPN and SVGIG (reference sequence). CDR3 length: 16 amino acids. The CDR3 sequence: CAWSEGLLQGKETQYF. The CDR3 DNA follows: TGTGCCTGGAGTGAGGGATTACTGCAGGGGAAAGAGACCCAGTACTTC.

This clonotype was observed many times. This chain connects TRBV18 to TRBJ1-1, with D perhaps TRBD1 (5 bases). Per the germline V gene, CDR1 is KGHSH and CDR2 is LQKENI. V shed 0 bases and J shed 4 bases, with 9 bases lying between them. The CDR3 spans 14 residues. CDR3 amino acids: CASSPPGGGTEAFF. CDR3 coding DNA: TGTGCCAGCTCACCACCCGGGGGGGGCACTGAAGCTTTCTTT.

This clonotype turned up a few times. V and J are TRBV3-1 and TRBJ1-1; D gene unclear. Trimming stripped 7 bases from V and 3 bases from J, with 15 bases between. This CDR3 region has 14 residues. In germline, CDR1 is LGHDT, CDR2 YNNKEL (reference sequence). The CDR3 DNA follows: TGTGCCAGCACCAAATACCGTGCGGACACTGAAGCTTTCTTT. Its translation is CASTKYRADTEAFF.

This clonotype was found a few times. J is TRBJ2-1 and V is TRBV19, with a weak D call TRBD1 (6 bases). The V end lost 3 bases, the J end lost 0 bases, and 12 bases lay between the germline ends. The CDR3 extends over 16 amino acids. Germline values: CDR1 LNHDA, CDR2 SQIVND (reference sequence). The CDR3 sequence: CASSMGAGTSYNEQFF. The CDR3 nucleotides read TGTGCCAGTAGTATGGGGGCAGGGACCTCCTACAATGAGCAGTTCTTC.

This clonotype has only a few counts. The chain couples TRBV7-3 to TRBJ2-3; D is undetermined. Deletions cut 4 bases from V and 5 bases from J, with 19 bases between. This CDR3 is 16 amino acids long. Germline-derived CDR1 and CDR2 are SGHTA and FQGTGA. The CDR3 DNA reads TGTGCCAGCAGCTCGAATCCCTGGGCCATACAAGATACGCAGTATTTT. Encoded protein: CASSSNPWAIQDTQYF.

The CDR3 DNA follows: TGTGCCACCAGTGATCCGGGACAGTTCACCGGGGAGCTGTTTTTT. It yields the protein CATSDPGQFTGELFF. This chain connects TRBV24-1 to TRBJ2-2; 7 positions agree with TRBD1. The CDR3 covers 15 residues. Germline CDR1 and CDR2: KGHDR and SFDVKD. V shed 3 bases, J shed 4 bases, and the junction held 4 bases outside the gene matches.